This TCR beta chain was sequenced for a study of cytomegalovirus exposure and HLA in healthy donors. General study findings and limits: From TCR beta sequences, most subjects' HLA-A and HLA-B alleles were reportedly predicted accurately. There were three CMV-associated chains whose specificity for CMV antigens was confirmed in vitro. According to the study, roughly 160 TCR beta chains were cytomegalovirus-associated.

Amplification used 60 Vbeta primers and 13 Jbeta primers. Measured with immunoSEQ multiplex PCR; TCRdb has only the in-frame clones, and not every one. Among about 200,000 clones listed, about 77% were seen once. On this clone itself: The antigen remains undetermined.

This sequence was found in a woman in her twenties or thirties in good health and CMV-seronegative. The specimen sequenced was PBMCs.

The CDR3 bases are TGTGCCAGCAGTTCGGTGCCCCTTGTTGAGCAGTTCTTC. Amino acids: CASSSVPLVEQFF. This chain links TRBV28 with TRBJ2-1, with D unresolved. Looked up from germline, CDR1 is MDHEN and CDR2 is SYDVKM. The CDR3 totals 13 residues. Trimming took 4 bases from V and 9 from J, leaving 13 bases between them.